These 22 T cell receptor beta chains were all obtained from the same sample, sequenced in a study of graft-versus-host responses after intestinal transplantation. These TCRs' antigens remain unknown. Method: immunoSEQ multiplex PCR; TCRdb's copy keeps in-frame clones and lacks some. The sample records 90,000 to 130,000 clones, 80% to 95% being singletons. The sequencing here drew on unstimulated CD8+ T cells sorted from spleen or lymph node cells, taken before intestinal transplant. The receptors shown here come from a human donor who received an intestinal transplant.

The V and J genes are TRBV27 and TRBJ2-7; TRBD2 is a possible D gene (6 bases). Trimming removed 8 bases at V and 6 bases at J, with 14 bases between. Germline V gene lookup returns CDR1 MNHEY and CDR2 SMNVEV (reference sequence). The CDR3 contains 12 residues. CDR3 in amino acids: CASLKMGGEQYF. The DNA for the CDR3 is TGTGCCAGCCTTAAGATGGGGGGCGAGCAGTACTTC.

This sequence joins TRBV4-1 and TRBJ1-1; no clear D gene. This CDR3 has 13 amino acids. The V end was cut by 1 base, the J end by 3 bases, with 6 bases between. CDR1 is MGHRA, CDR2 YSYEKL, per germline. The CDR3 region has the DNA TGCGCCAGCAGCCAAGGAAGGGACACTGAAGCTTTCTTT. Its protein product is CASSQGRDTEAFF.

J is TRBJ2-2 and V is TRBV7-3, with 12 bases that match TRBD2. V shed 1 base and J 0 bases; nucleotides not matched to a gene: 12. In germline, CDR1 is SGHTA, CDR2 FQGTGA. This CDR3 spans 21 amino acids. The CDR3 spells CASSLSIRWTSGTPNTGELFF. In DNA, the CDR3 is TGTGCCAGCAGCTTAAGTATCCGTTGGACTAGCGGGACCCCGAACACCGGGGAGCTGTTTTTT.

This chain joins TRBV5-6 and TRBJ1-5, with 10 nucleotides matching TRBD1. J lost 0 bases, V lost 0 bases, and 9 bases had no gene match. The CDR3 has 19 amino acids. The germline CDR1 and CDR2 sequences are SGHDT and YYEEEE. CDR3 region: CASSLGTGTGVYSNQPQHF. The CDR3 DNA reads TGTGCCAGCAGCTTGGGAACCGGGACAGGGGTTTATAGCAATCAGCCCCAGCATTTT. The full variable domain, rest sourced from reference TRBV5-6 and TRBJ1-5, is DAGVTQSPTHLIKTRGQQVTLRCSPKSGHDTVSWYQQALGQGPQFIFQYYEEEERQRGNFPDRFSGHQFPNYSSELNVNALLLGDSALYLCASSLGTGTGVYSNQPQHFGDGTRLSIL.

Concerning this clone itself: Compared with germline, one end of the junction differs, possibly owing to a read error. V is TRBV6-6 and J is TRBJ1-1; D uncertain. There are 13 residues in the CDR3. CDR1 and CDR2 from the germline V gene are MNHNY and SVGAGI (reference sequence). CDR3: CASSYKGLTEAFF. CDR3 bases: TGTGCCAGTAGTTATAAAGGTCTCACTGAAGCTTTCTTT.

The chain couples TRBV13 to TRBJ2-3; maybe TRBD1 (5 bases). The germline CDR1 and CDR2 sequences are PRHDT and FYEKMQ (reference sequence). CDR3 size: 12 residues. V dropped 0 bases and J dropped 8 bases, with 6 bases sitting between them. Written as DNA, the CDR3 is TGTGCCAGCAGCTTAGGGGACACTACGCAGTATTTT. It is translated as CASSLGDTTQYF.

The J gene is TRBJ1-5, the V gene TRBV28; possibly TRBD1 for D (5 bases). V was cut by 2 bases and J by 7 bases, with 12 bases left in between. Germline CDR1 MDHEN, CDR2 SYDVKM. The CDR3 length is 14 residues. The CDR3 loop reads CASSLHGGGQPQHF. The CDR3 coding sequence is TGTGCCAGCAGTTTACATGGGGGTGGCCAGCCCCAGCATTTT. Using reference TRBV28 and TRBJ1-5 for the parts outside the CDR3, the full variable domain is DVKVTQSSRYLVKRTGEKVFLECVQDMDHENMFWYRQDPGLGLRLIYFSYDVKMKEKGDIPEGYSVSREKKERFSLILESASTNQTSMYLCASSLHGGGQPQHFGDGTRLSIL.

V usage is TRBV6-5 and J usage is TRBJ1-3; unclear D gene. Trimming shortened V by 7 bases and J by 0 bases, and 7 bases separated the two germline ends. The CDR3 extends over 13 amino acids. Germline V gene data show CDR1 as MNHEY and CDR2 as SVGAGI. CDR3 region: CASISPSGNTIYF. In nucleotides, the CDR3 is TGTGCCAGCATCTCACCCTCTGGAAACACCATATATTTT.

This clone was observed a single time. This chain connects TRBV5-6 to TRBJ2-7, with 7 bases matching TRBD1. V lost 6 bases and J lost 2; bases outside the gene matches: 8. This CDR3 is 14 amino acids long. CDR1 is SGHDT and CDR2 is YYEEEE in the germline V gene. This CDR3 is CASTRGGQTYEQYF. The CDR3 coding sequence is TGTGCCAGCACCCGAGGGGGACAGACCTACGAGCAGTACTTC.

The J gene is TRBJ2-1, the V gene TRBV10-2, with D uncertain. CDR1 WSHSY and CDR2 SAAADI come from the germline V gene. V was pared by 7 bases and J by 1 base, with 11 bases between. The CDR3 extends over 14 amino acids. In DNA, the CDR3 is TGCGCCAGCAAGTCAGGTGGGTCCTACAATGAGCAGTTCTTC. The encoded protein is CASKSGGSYNEQFF.

This chain connects TRBV5-1 to TRBJ1-4; unclear D gene. Trimming cost V 6 bases and J 3 bases, with 18 bases left between them. This CDR3 is 16 amino acids long. The V gene's germline CDR1 is SGHRS and CDR2 YFSETQ. In DNA form, the CDR3 reads TGCGCCAGCACTCCGGGCCCAAGGAGGGCTAATGAAAAACTGTTTTTT. Residues: CASTPGPRRANEKLFF.

The V gene is TRBV30, the J gene TRBJ2-7; 11 nucleotides align to TRBD1. This CDR3 has 15 residues. Germline CDR1 reads GTSNPN; CDR2 reads SVGIG (reference sequence). Unmatched junction bases numbered 6, after V lost 1 base and J lost 4 bases. CDR3 nucleotide sequence: TGTGCCTGGAGTGCCGGGACAGGGGGTTTTTACGAGCAGTACTTC. It is translated as CAWSAGTGGFYEQYF.

The chain couples TRBV11-2 to TRBJ2-7; D is perhaps TRBD1 or TRBD2 (5 bases each). Germline V gives CDR1 SGHAT, CDR2 FQNNGV. The CDR3 runs to 12 residues. Trimming cost V 10 bases and J 0 bases, with 10 bases left between them. The CDR3 region has the DNA TGTGCCACCGGGACGGTCTCCTACGAGCAGTACTTC. Its protein is CATGTVSYEQYF.

This chain connects TRBV7-8 to TRBJ2-7, with 9 bases lining up with TRBD2. V gave up 1 base and J gave up 2 bases; unmatched junction bases: 6. Germline-derived CDR1 and CDR2 are SGHVS and FQNEAQ. This CDR3 is built from 16 residues. The DNA of the CDR3 is TGTGCCAGCAGCTTAGAGGAACTAGCGGGTGCCTACGAGCAGTACTTC. As protein: CASSLEELAGAYEQYF.

The V gene is TRBV10-3, the J gene TRBJ2-1; 7 positions match TRBD1. J lost 10 bases, V lost 4 bases, and 16 bases had no gene match. The length of the CDR3 is 16 residues. Germline CDR1 ENHRY, CDR2 SYGVKD. This CDR3 is CAISVGTASRDQEQFF. The CDR3 region has the DNA TGTGCCATCAGTGTCGGGACAGCCTCAAGGGACCAGGAGCAGTTCTTC.

V gene TRBV9 combines with J gene TRBJ2-2; no reliable D call. The CDR3 runs 11 residues. CDR1 and CDR2 (germline): SGDLS, YYNGEE. Trimming left V 0 bases short and J 7 bases short, with 1 base between. CDR3 residues: CASSVGGELFF. As DNA, the CDR3 is TGTGCCAGCAGCGTAGGCGGGGAGCTGTTTTTT.

The chain uses TRBV18 and TRBJ2-7; D uncertain. This CDR3 comprises 11 residues. Trimming removed 5 bases from V and 4 bases from J, with 6 bases in between. Germline CDR1 and CDR2: KGHSH and LQKENI. The CDR3 protein is CASSDTYEQYF. CDR3 coding DNA: TGTGCCAGCTCAGACACTTACGAGCAGTACTTC.

The chain recombines TRBV11-2 with TRBJ2-5, with no clear D. This CDR3 spans 12 amino acids. The V end was cut by 0 bases, the J end by 7 bases, with 6 bases between. Germline V gene lookup returns CDR1 SGHAT and CDR2 FQNNGV. The CDR3 DNA follows: TGTGCCAGCAGCTTAGAAGGTGGGACCCAGTACTTC. Its translation: CASSLEGGTQYF.

The genes are TRBV20-1 and TRBJ2-7; no reliable D call. Per the germline V gene, CDR1 is DFQATT and CDR2 is SNEGSKA (reference sequence). Deletions cut 6 bases from V and 4 bases from J, with 10 bases between. The CDR3 is 11 residues long. As DNA, the CDR3 is TGCAGTGCCCCCTTGGGTTACGAGCAGTACTTC. Translation gives CSAPLGYEQYF.

The CDR3 loop is CASSLVLAGSSYEQYF. The DNA for the CDR3 is TGTGCCAGCAGCTTAGTGCTAGCGGGAAGCTCCTACGAGCAGTACTTC. This chain uses TRBV7-2 with TRBJ2-7; 9 bases match TRBD2. Trimming took 1 base from V and 0 from J; bases not matched to a gene: 4. The length of the CDR3 is 16 residues. Germline CDR1 is SGHTA and CDR2 is FQGNSA.

CDR3 in DNA: TGCGCCAGCAGCCAAGATAAGGGCCTAGATGGCTACACCTTC. This codes for CASSQDKGLDGYTF. The chain carries TRBV4-1 and TRBJ1-2; D remains ambiguous. The CDR3 spans 14 residues. V was cut by 0 bases and J by 6 bases, with 11 bases left in between. Germline V gene data show CDR1 as MGHRA and CDR2 as YSYEKL.

J is TRBJ2-7 and V is TRBV7-2, with a weak D call TRBD2 (6 bases). Germline CDR1 is SGHTA and CDR2 is FQGNSA. V lost 1 base and J 0 bases, leaving 10 bases between the germline ends. This CDR3 is built from 15 residues. CDR3 nucleotide sequence: TGTGCCAGCAGCTTAGAGGCGGGATCCTCCTACGAGCAGTACTTC. Translation gives CASSLEAGSSYEQYF.